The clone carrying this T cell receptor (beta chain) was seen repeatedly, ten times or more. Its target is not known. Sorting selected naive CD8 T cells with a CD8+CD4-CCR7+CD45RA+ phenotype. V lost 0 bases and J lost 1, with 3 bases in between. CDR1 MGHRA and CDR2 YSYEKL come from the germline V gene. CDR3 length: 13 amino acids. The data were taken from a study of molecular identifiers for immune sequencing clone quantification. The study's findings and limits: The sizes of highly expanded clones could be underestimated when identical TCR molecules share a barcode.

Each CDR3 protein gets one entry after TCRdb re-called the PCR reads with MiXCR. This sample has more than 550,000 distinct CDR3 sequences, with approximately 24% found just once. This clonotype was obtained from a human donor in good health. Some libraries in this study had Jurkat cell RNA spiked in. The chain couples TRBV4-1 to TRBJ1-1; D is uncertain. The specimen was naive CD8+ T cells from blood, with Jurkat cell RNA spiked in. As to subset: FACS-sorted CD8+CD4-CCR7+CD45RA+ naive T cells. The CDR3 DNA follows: TGCGCCAGCAGCCAAGACGGGAACACTGAAGCTTTCTTT. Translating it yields CASSQDGNTEAFF.